One sample yielded the 32 T cell receptor beta chains listed below, sequenced in a study of tissue T cells after allogeneic stem cell transplantation. Time point: mouse harvest day 14 after allogeneic transplant. Each mouse received 10^7 T-cell-depleted marrow cells plus 10^6 splenic CD5+ T cells by tail vein. Only in-frame clones appear in the TCRdb table, and some are missing; sequencing was by immunoSEQ multiplex PCR. The sample consists of approximately 5,700 clones, 45% to 55% of them appearing once. The sequenced sample was gut tissue. These receptor sequences come from a female BALB/c mouse given C57BL/6 T cells with graft-versus-host disease after an allogeneic hematopoietic cell transplant.

This clone has more than one count but fewer than ten. The genes are named according to mouse. Read coverage stops 1 residue before the CDR3 terminus; the germline J gene supplies the remainder. V usage is TRBV23 and J usage is TRBJ2-7. Germline-derived CDR1 and CDR2 are KGHTA and FQNQQP. CDR3 length: 16 amino acids. The CDR3 sequence: CSSSQSKGGSSYEQYF. The DNA read from the CDR3 is TGCTCCAGCAGTCAATCGAAGGGCGGAAGCTCCTATGAACAGTAC. Filled out from reference TRBV23 and TRBJ2-7, the complete variable domain reads DAAVTQKPRYLIKMKGQEAEMKCIPEKGHTAVFWYQQKQSKELKFLIYFQNQQPLDQIDMVKERFSAVCPSSSLCSLGIRTCEAEDSALYLCSSSQSKGGSSYEQYFGPGTRLTVL.

A note on this clone: Gene labels here are mouse ones. The CDR3 goes on 1 residue after the read ends, and that part is filled in from the germline J gene. The chain joins TRBV26 to TRBJ1-6; TRBD1 is a possible D gene (5 bases). TRBJ1-6 is placed among ORFs of uncertain function. The CDR3 length is 12 residues. The germline V gene encodes CDR1 KGHPV and CDR2 FQNQEV (reference sequence). The V end lost 6 bases, the J end lost 7 bases, and 7 bases lay between the germline ends. This CDR3 is CASSAGNSPLYF. The CDR3 DNA, read in part, is TGTGCCAGCAGCGCAGGGAATTCGCCCCTCTAC.

This clone was counted only a few times. Gene names follow the mouse nomenclature. Sequencing ends 1 residue short of the CDR3 end; the germline J gene provides the rest. The chain has TRBV26 and TRBJ2-5; the D gene is possibly TRBD1 (6 bases). The CDR3 runs 14 residues. The germline V and J ends were trimmed by 4 bases and 3 bases, with 11 bases remaining between them. Germline V CDR1 and CDR2: KGHPV, FQNQEV (reference sequence). This CDR3 is CASSPGQRQDTQYF. The DNA read from the CDR3 is TGTGCCAGCAGTCCCGGACAGAGACAAGACACCCAGTAC.

By proportion, this clone is medium-sized. The genes are named according to mouse. The read ends 1 residue shy of where the CDR3 ends; the end is completed using the germline J gene. The chain has TRBV12-1 and TRBJ2-2; D unclear. Germline values: CDR1 SGHSN, CDR2 HYEKVE. Trimming took 0 bases from V and 1 from J, leaving 5 bases between them. This CDR3 is built from 14 residues. The CDR3 reads CASSLGRNTGQLYF. CDR3 DNA, as far as it was read: TGTGCCAGCTCTCTCGGGAGAAACACCGGGCAGCTCTAC.

On this clone itself: The listed genes are named as in mouse. The CDR3 extends 1 residue past the end of the read, so its final part is completed from the germline J gene. The chain couples TRBV26 to TRBJ2-1; D is uncertain. The CDR3 spans 12 residues. Germline V gene data show CDR1 as KGHPV and CDR2 as FQNQEV (reference sequence). Deletions cut 6 bases from V and 0 bases from J, with 3 bases between. The DNA read from the CDR3 is TGTGCCAGCAGGGATAACTATGCTGAGCAGTTC. This sequence encodes CASRDNYAEQF. The complete CDR3 sequence is CASRDNYAEQFF.

This clone occurred once. Gene names are mouse gene names. The CDR3 extends 1 residue past the end of the read, so its final part is completed from the germline J gene. The chain joins TRBV26 to TRBJ1-1; D uncertain. There are 11 residues in the CDR3. Trimming took 2 bases from V and 5 from J, leaving 3 bases between them. The V gene's germline CDR1 is KGHPV and CDR2 FQNQEV (reference sequence). The CDR3 reads CASSLETEVFF. The sequenced part of the CDR3 DNA is TGTGCCAGCAGTCTGGAAACAGAAGTCTTC.

As to this clone: Gene names and germline match the mouse. CDR3 in amino acids: CASSRTGGSQNTLYF. The sequenced CDR3 bases are TGTGCCAGCAGCCGGACTGGGGGTAGTCAAAACACCTTGTAC. This chain connects TRBV3 to TRBJ2-4; 10 positions match TRBD2. Read data end 1 residue before the CDR3 end; the end is taken from the germline J gene. V trimming: 5 bases; J trimming: 0 bases; junction bases outside the gene matches: 2. The CDR3 covers 15 residues. CDR1 and CDR2 (germline): SNHLY, FYNGKV (reference sequence).

Comment on this clone: Gene names follow the mouse nomenclature. Read sequence stops 1 residue before the CDR3 end, and the germline J gene provides the missing end. The chain links TRBV12-2 to TRBJ2-7, with D maybe TRBD2 (7 bases). There are 15 residues in the CDR3. V lost 2 bases and J lost 0, with 13 bases in between. In germline, CDR1 is SGHLS, CDR2 HYDKME. The part of the CDR3 DNA that was read is TGTGCCAGCTCTCGGGAGGGGGGGGTCTCCTATGAACAGTAC. Translation: CASSREGGVSYEQY. The complete CDR3 reads CASSREGGVSYEQYF.

This clone was seen more than once but under ten times. Gene labels here are mouse ones. The read terminates 1 residue before the CDR3 end, so the remaining end is supplied by the germline J gene. The chain uses TRBV2 and TRBJ1-2, with D unclear. CDR1 and CDR2 from the germline V gene are LGHNA and YSYQKL. Trimming left V 0 bases short and J 0 bases short, with 2 bases between. This CDR3 has 13 residues. The chain's CDR3 is CASSQDPNSDYTF. The sequenced CDR3 bases are TGTGCCAGCAGCCAAGACCCAAACTCCGACTACACC.

Judged by abundance, this clone is large. The genes are named according to mouse. The read terminates 1 residue before the CDR3 end, so the remaining end is supplied by the germline J gene. V usage is TRBV26 and J usage is TRBJ2-4, with 11 nucleotides matching TRBD2. Trimming took 4 bases from V and 1 from J; bases not matched to a gene: 4. The CDR3 length is 16 residues. Germline V gene data show CDR1 as KGHPV and CDR2 as FQNQEV (reference sequence). The CDR3 loop is CASSPGLGERQNTLYF. The CDR3 bases that were read are TGTGCCAGCAGTCCGGGACTGGGGGAACGTCAAAACACCTTGTAC.

To note about this clone: Each gene name is a mouse one. The CDR3 end falls 1 residue outside the read, so it is completed with the germline J gene. This chain joins TRBV26 and TRBJ2-2; possible D gene TRBD1, 6 bases. Germline loops: CDR1 KGHPV, CDR2 FQNQEV (reference sequence). The CDR3 sequence is 14 residues long. V lost 4 bases to trimming and J lost 2 bases, with 8 bases between them. The CDR3 loop is CASSRQGNTGQLYF. The sequenced part of the CDR3 DNA is TGTGCCAGCAGTCGCCAGGGGAACACCGGGCAGCTCTAC. The full variable domain, with the rest looked up from reference TRBV26 and TRBJ2-2, is NSKVIQTPRYLVKGQGQKAKMRCIPEKGHPVVFWYQQNKNNEFKFLINFQNQEVLQQIDMTEKRFSAECPSNSPCSLEIQSSEAGDSALYLCASSRQGNTGQLYFGEGSKLTVL.

With regard to this clone: Mouse germline and gene names are used. With the read ending 1 residue before the CDR3 end, the germline J gene is used to fill in that end. The J gene is TRBJ2-5, the V gene TRBV13-2; D not certain. Between the trimmed V and J ends, which lost 0 bases and 6 bases, there was a span of 8 bases. The CDR3 spans 13 residues. Germline loops: CDR1 NNHNN, CDR2 SYGAGS (reference sequence). The part of the CDR3 DNA that was read is TGTGCCAGCGGTGATGCACAGCTGGACACCCAGTAC. It specifies CASGDAQLDTQY. The full CDR3 protein reads CASGDAQLDTQYF.

With respect to this clone: Any gene name here is a mouse gene name. The CDR3 is cut off 1 residue early in the read; its end comes from the germline J gene. The gene calls are TRBV3 and TRBJ2-3; 10 bases map to TRBD1. CDR3 length equals 16 residues. V was pared by 4 bases and J by 2 bases, with 6 bases of the junction left unmatched. CDR1 is SNHLY and CDR2 is FYNGKV in the germline V gene (reference sequence). The CDR3 bases that were read are TGTGCCAGCAGCTCTCCGGGACAGGGGACTGCAGAAACGCTGTAT. Residues: CASSSPGQGTAETLY. The complete CDR3 protein is CASSSPGQGTAETLYF.

In regard to this clone: These gene names are mouse names. The read halts 1 residue ahead of the CDR3 end, with the missing end drawn from the germline J gene. The chain recombines TRBV2 with TRBJ2-5; 9 bases line up with TRBD2. The CDR3 sequence is 15 residues long. Germline V gene lookup returns CDR1 LGHNA and CDR2 YSYQKL. The junction had 1 base not matched to a gene; V was cut back by 0 bases and J by 3 bases. CDR3 DNA, as far as it was read: TGTGCCAGCAGCCAAGATCTGGGGGGGCAAGACACCCAGTAC. It yields the protein CASSQDLGGQDTQY. The full CDR3 protein reads CASSQDLGGQDTQYF.

In regard to this clone: Mouse gene names and germline throughout. Coverage ceases 1 residue before the CDR3 finishes, and the germline J gene fills in the end. The V gene is TRBV12-1, the J gene TRBJ1-1; the match to TRBD1 covers 7 bases. The ends lost 2 bases at V and 7 bases at J; junction bases unmatched: 0. Looked up from germline, CDR1 is SGHSN and CDR2 is HYEKVE. The CDR3 covers 11 residues. CDR3 bases read: TGTGCCAGCTCTCGACAGGGAGAAGTCTTC. Translating it yields CASSRQGEVF. In full, the CDR3 reads CASSRQGEVFF.

Notes on this clone: Here the gene names and germline are mouse. The read terminates 1 residue ahead of where the CDR3 ends, so the germline J gene completes it. J is TRBJ2-3 and V is TRBV26; D not certain. Trimming removed 3 bases at V and 2 bases at J, with 6 bases between. Germline lookup yields CDR1 KGHPV and CDR2 FQNQEV (reference sequence). This CDR3 has 13 amino acids. The DNA read from the CDR3 is TGTGCCAGCAGTCTTAACAATGCAGAAACGCTGTAT. Protein sequence: CASSLNNAETLY. The entire CDR3 reads CASSLNNAETLYF.

The sample holds one count of this clone. These gene names are mouse names. The read finishes 1 residue shy of the CDR3 end, and the germline J gene is used to complete it. The rearrangement uses TRBV12-2 and TRBJ1-1; D unclear. V gave up 0 bases and J gave up 0 bases, with 4 bases separating them. The CDR3 length is 13 residues. Germline CDR1 and CDR2: SGHLS and HYDKME. CDR3 bases read: TGTGCCAGCTCTCTCGGAACAAACACAGAAGTCTTC. This encodes CASSLGTNTEVF. The entire CDR3 is CASSLGTNTEVFF.

Note on this clone: Gene and germline names: mouse. Read sequence stops 1 residue before the CDR3 end, and the germline J gene provides the missing end. The rearrangement uses TRBV26 and TRBJ2-7; the match to TRBD1 covers 7 bases. The V and J ends lost 4 bases and 0 bases, in that order; junction bases with no gene match: 3. The CDR3 is made up of 14 amino acids. Germline values: CDR1 KGHPV, CDR2 FQNQEV (reference sequence). The CDR3 reads CASSPGQSSYEQYF. The sequenced CDR3 bases are TGTGCCAGCAGTCCGGGACAGAGCTCCTATGAACAGTAC. The full variable domain, in which reference TRBV26 and TRBJ2-7 provide the parts outside the CDR3, is NSKVIQTPRYLVKGQGQKAKMRCIPEKGHPVVFWYQQNKNNEFKFLINFQNQEVLQQIDMTEKRFSAECPSNSPCSLEIQSSEAGDSALYLCASSPGQSSYEQYFGPGTRLTVL.

This clone showed up just a few times. Mouse gene names and germline throughout. With the read ending 1 residue before the CDR3 end, the germline J gene is used to fill in that end. The chain has TRBV12-1 and TRBJ1-2; 8 bases line up with TRBD1. Germline V CDR1 and CDR2: SGHSN, HYEKVE. This CDR3 has 15 residues. With 1 base clipped from V and 1 base from J, the junction kept 4 bases outside the gene matches. The CDR3 loop is CASSLWTGKNSDYTF. The sequenced CDR3 bases are TGTGCCAGCTCTCTTTGGACAGGGAAAAACTCCGACTACACC.

About this clone itself: Mouse names are used for the genes. The observed sequence ends 1 residue before the CDR3 terminus, with the missing tail filled in from the germline J gene. The rearrangement uses TRBV4 and TRBJ2-7; 14 positions match TRBD2. The CDR3 is made up of 15 amino acids. V lost 4 bases and J lost 7; bases outside the gene matches: 6. CDR1 LGHDT and CDR2 YNNKQL come from the germline V gene (reference sequence). The sequenced part of the CDR3 DNA is TGTGCCAGCAGCTTCCGGGACTGGGGGGGCGAGGAACAGTAC. Amino acids: CASSFRDWGGEEQY. The entire CDR3 protein is CASSFRDWGGEEQYF.

This clone is labeled as medium-sized. The genes are named according to mouse. The read halts 1 residue ahead of the CDR3 end, with the missing end drawn from the germline J gene. V and J are TRBV13-2 and TRBJ1-1, with 9 nucleotides matching TRBD1. CDR3 size: 13 residues. V lost 8 bases and J lost 4; bases outside the gene matches: 6. Germline-derived CDR1 and CDR2 are NNHNN and SYGAGS (reference sequence). CDR3 loop: CARAQGARTEVFF. CDR3 DNA (partial): TGTGCCAGGGCACAGGGGGCGCGCACAGAAGTCTTC.

Remarks on this clone: Gene names are mouse gene names. The read ends 1 residue early relative to the CDR3; the germline J gene fills the gap. The chain is built from TRBV5 and TRBJ2-5, with 9 bases that match TRBD1. The CDR3 spans 15 residues. The germline V gene has CDR1 LGHNA and CDR2 YNLKQL (reference sequence). V shed 2 bases and J 1 base; nucleotides not matched to a gene: 1. Here the CDR3 reads CASSQRQGDQDTQYF. The part of the CDR3 DNA that was read is TGTGCCAGCAGCCAAAGACAGGGGGACCAAGACACCCAGTAC.

This clone was observed a few times. The listed genes are named as in mouse. Read sequence stops 1 residue before the CDR3 end, and the germline J gene provides the missing end. The rearrangement joins TRBV31 to TRBJ2-7, with 12 bases identical to TRBD2. The CDR3 has 14 amino acids. The trim removed 1 base at V and 4 bases at J, leaving 2 bases unmatched. Germline-derived CDR1 and CDR2 are GKSSPN and SITVG. Incomplete CDR3 DNA: TGTGCCTGGAGTCGGGACTGGGGGGATTATGAACAGTAC. It specifies CAWSRDWGDYEQY. The complete CDR3 reads CAWSRDWGDYEQYF.

Details on this clone: The gene names here belong to mouse. With the read ending 1 residue before the CDR3 end, the germline J gene is used to fill in that end. This chain uses TRBV14 with TRBJ2-7, with D possibly being TRBD1 (6 bases). Trimming pared 2 bases from V and 4 bases from J, leaving 10 bases between. CDR3 size: 13 residues. Germline values: CDR1 SGHDT, CDR2 FRDEAV. The chain's CDR3 is CASSFTGKYEQYF. Incomplete CDR3 DNA: TGTGCCAGCAGTTTTACAGGGAAATATGAACAGTAC.

Comment on this clone: Genes and germline come from the mouse. The read terminates 1 residue ahead of where the CDR3 ends, so the germline J gene completes it. The chain recombines TRBV26 with TRBJ2-1; 7 nucleotides align to TRBD2. Germline assignment: CDR1 KGHPV and CDR2 FQNQEV (reference sequence). CDR3 length equals 15 residues. Trimming removed 3 bases from V and 1 base from J; junction bases left unmatched: 3. The chain's CDR3 is CASSLWGVNYAEQFF. Partial CDR3 DNA: TGTGCCAGCAGTCTTTGGGGGGTCAACTATGCTGAGCAGTTC.

About this clone: The gene names given are mouse names. The CDR3 reads CSSSQIRPERLFF. CDR3 DNA (partial): TGCTCCAGCAGTCAAATCAGGCCCGAAAGATTATTT. The chain has TRBV23 and TRBJ1-4; the table names TRBD1, a call not compared with the DNA. The CDR3 end lies 1 residue beyond the end of the read and is filled in from the germline J gene. Germline V gene lookup returns CDR1 KGHTA and CDR2 FQNQQP. This CDR3 is 13 amino acids long. The variable domain in full, with the rest retrieved from reference TRBV23 and TRBJ1-4, is DAAVTQKPRYLIKMKGQEAEMKCIPEKGHTAVFWYQQKQSKELKFLIYFQNQQPLDQIDMVKERFSAVCPSSSLCSLGIRTCEAEDSALYLCSSSQIRPERLFFGHGTKLSVL.

About this clone: The gene names here belong to mouse. The read ends 1 residue early relative to the CDR3; the germline J gene fills the gap. V and J are TRBV5 and TRBJ1-1, with TRBD1 matching over 7 bases. Per germline, CDR1 LGHNA and CDR2 YNLKQL (reference sequence). The CDR3 is 15 residues long. The junction had 1 base not matched to a gene; V was cut back by 0 bases and J by 0 bases. Incomplete CDR3 DNA: TGTGCCAGCAGCCAAGACGACAGGGCAAACACAGAAGTCTTC. Protein sequence: CASSQDDRANTEVF. The complete CDR3 reads CASSQDDRANTEVFF.

This clone has more than one count but fewer than ten. Mouse gene names apply. The read falls 1 residue short of the CDR3 end, and the missing part is taken from the germline J gene. The V gene is TRBV26, the J gene TRBJ1-3; a possible D gene is TRBD1 (5 bases). The germline V and J ends were trimmed by 3 bases and 1 base, with 7 bases remaining between them. The CDR3 is 14 amino acids. Per germline, CDR1 KGHPV and CDR2 FQNQEV (reference sequence). The sequenced CDR3 bases are TGTGCCAGCAGTCTCAGGGAGTCTGGAAATACGCTCTAT. It specifies CASSLRESGNTLY. The full CDR3 reads CASSLRESGNTLYF.

Points on this clone: Gene and germline names: mouse. The CDR3 end is not reached by the read, which stops 1 residue before it; the germline J gene fills it in. The V and J genes are TRBV3 and TRBJ1-4, with 8 positions matching TRBD1. V lost 4 bases, J lost 7 bases, and 2 bases stayed unmatched. The germline V gene has CDR1 SNHLY and CDR2 FYNGKV (reference sequence). This CDR3 comprises 13 residues. The CDR3 DNA, read in part, is TGTGCCAGCAGCTCGACAGGGGCCGAAAGATTATTT. Its protein is CASSSTGAERLF. In full, the CDR3 is CASSSTGAERLFF. Combining the CDR3 with reference TRBV3 and TRBJ1-4 gives the whole variable domain GPKVLQIPSHQIIDMGQMVTLNCDPVSNHLYFYWYKQILGQQMEFLVNFYNGKVMEKSKLFKDQFSVERPDGSYFTLKIQPTALEDSAVYFCASSSTGAERLFFGHGTKLSVL.

There are a few counts of this clone. The genes and germline here are from mouse. The sequenced fragment ends 1 residue before the CDR3 boundary, so the rest is inferred from the germline J gene. The chain carries TRBV17 and TRBJ2-2, with 11 bases identical to TRBD1. This CDR3 is 15 amino acids long. Per germline, CDR1 MNHDT and CDR2 YYDKIL. V shed 6 bases and J 2 bases; nucleotides not matched to a gene: 2. Incomplete CDR3 DNA: TGTGCTAGCAGCCGGGACAGGGGGAACACCGGGCAGCTCTAC. This sequence encodes CASSRDRGNTGQLY. The full CDR3 sequence reads CASSRDRGNTGQLYF.

On this clone: All gene names here are mouse names. CDR3 sequence reads: CASSLQGDTEVFF. CDR3 bases read: TGTGCCAGCAGTCTCCAGGGGGACACAGAAGTCTTC. V is TRBV26 and J is TRBJ1-1; 7 bases align to TRBD1. The sequence runs out 1 residue before the end of the CDR3; the remainder is reconstructed from the germline J gene. The CDR3 totals 13 residues. The V segment lost 3 bases and the J segment 3 bases; nucleotides outside the gene matches: 1. The germline V gene has CDR1 KGHPV and CDR2 FQNQEV (reference sequence).

In this sample, this clone turned up once. Gene and germline names: mouse. The missing CDR3 end, 1 residue past where the read stops, is filled in from the germline J gene. The rearrangement uses TRBV16 and TRBJ2-7; 9 positions match TRBD2. Germline CDR1 and CDR2: SGHSA and FRNQAP. The CDR3 runs 13 residues. The V and J ends lost 4 bases and 5 bases, in that order; junction bases with no gene match: 3. CDR3 loop: CASSSTGGNEQYF. The CDR3 DNA, read in part, is TGTGCAAGCAGCTCCACTGGGGGGAATGAACAGTAC.